The text below deals with one T cell receptor beta chain. Its cognate antigen is unknown. These data belong to a study of CD8+ T cells in alopecia areata. The V gene's germline CDR1 is SQVTM and CDR2 ANQGSEA. V gave up 4 bases and J gave up 3 bases; unmatched junction bases: 11. The CDR3 is 16 residues long. Study results and limitations: On tofacitinib, scalp clonality and expanded CD8+ clones among top 100 fell significantly.

Reverse transcription of extracted RNA yielded cDNA, which provided the sequencing template. Profiling relied on immunoSEQ multiplex PCR, and the TCRdb table lists in-frame clones only, not all of them. The repertoire holds roughly 280,000 clones, roughly 63% seen once, with 0.75% to 0.95% in the top ten. The treatment was: oral pan-JAK inhibitor, 5-10 mg twice daily. The source of this sequence is a human donor with alopecia areata. This material consisted of CD4+ T cells sorted from blood, taken at week 52, from a patient treated with tofacitinib. The rearrangement links TRBV29-1 to TRBJ2-4; 8 nucleotides align to TRBD1. The chain's CDR3 is CSVVGSTGDDKNIQYF. The CDR3 DNA sequence: TGCAGCGTTGTGGGCTCGACAGGGGATGACAAAAACATTCAGTACTTC.